This is a list of T cell receptor beta chains from one sample in a study of T cells in Graves' hyperthyroidism and ophthalmopathy. TCRdb passed the multiplex PCR reads through MiXCR, listing each CDR3 protein once. Of about 420,000 distinct CDR3 sequences detected, approximately 13% appear once; the ten largest clones hold 5% to 6%. The specimen sequenced was blood. Source of these receptors: a woman in her late teens or twenties with Graves' hyperthyroidism. Both conserved end residues are part of each CDR3. The order of the fields is D gene, V gene, clone size, J gene, CDR3 protein. D genes are given only for firm matches. Some rows mark clone size as missing; the rest say once, few, many or name a class of expanded clone.

-,TRBV30,-,TRBJ1-3,CAWSISRNTIYF
TRBD1,TRBV2,many,TRBJ1-1,CASSWGDRVGTEAFF
-,TRBV6-5,few,TRBJ1-6,CASSYQGGSPLHF
-,TRBV7-2,many,TRBJ1-1,CASSLGVTVNTEAFF
-,TRBV7-9,few,TRBJ2-1,CASSATGSNYEQFF
TRBD1,TRBV6-1,-,TRBJ2-5,CASSKDRVVETQYF
-,TRBV29-1,-,TRBJ2-2,CSAAKGTNTGELFF
-,TRBV7-7,-,TRBJ2-5,CASSPQGPAGTQYF
TRBD2,TRBV7-3,-,TRBJ2-3,CASSSSGRVEDTQYF
-,TRBV7-9,-,TRBJ2-1,CASSSSPGAPNPNEQFF
TRBD2,TRBV15,-,TRBJ2-1,CATSRDAGDGSGSLDEQFF
-,TRBV7-9,few,TRBJ1-1,CASSLGGTDTEAFF
-,TRBV12-3/TRBV12-4,few,TRBJ1-5,CASTPDKNQPQHF
TRBD1,TRBV28,many,TRBJ2-7,CASSFLQGAYEQYF
-,TRBV20-1,many,TRBJ1-1,CSARDGAIDTEAFF
TRBD2,TRBV3-1,many,TRBJ2-1,CASSQGLAGYNEQFF
-,TRBV7-9,many,TRBJ2-7,CASSLGGESRDFPYEQYF
TRBD1,TRBV29-1,many,TRBJ2-1,CSVDTGTDLYEQFF
TRBD1,TRBV29-1,many,TRBJ1-1,CSVNRGETEAFF
-,TRBV28,-,TRBJ2-6,CASTPQFSGANVLTF
-,TRBV12-3/TRBV12-4,many,TRBJ2-7,CASSFRRTAVGEQYF
-,TRBV12-3/TRBV12-4,many,TRBJ1-5,CASSLQGTHQPQHF
-,TRBV7-9,few,TRBJ2-4,CASSFSQDIQYF
TRBD2,TRBV10-3,-,TRBJ2-2,CAISGEGLANTGELFF
TRBD2,TRBV6-1,many,TRBJ2-7,CASSSTSGRGYEQYF
TRBD1,TRBV29-1,many,TRBJ2-7,CSVETGWAREQYF
TRBD1,TRBV24-1,many,TRBJ1-5,CATRGTASNQPQHF
-,TRBV5-1,-,TRBJ2-7,CASSGTFYEQYF
TRBD1,TRBV28,many,TRBJ2-7,CASEGQGSSYEQYF
-,TRBV20-1,-,TRBJ1-2,CSAGTELYGYTF
-,TRBV3-1,-,TRBJ2-1,CASSQDRAEFYNEQFF
-,TRBV20-1,many,TRBJ2-5,CSARSPQGQETQYF
-,TRBV6-1,many,TRBJ2-3,CASRSPTDTQYF